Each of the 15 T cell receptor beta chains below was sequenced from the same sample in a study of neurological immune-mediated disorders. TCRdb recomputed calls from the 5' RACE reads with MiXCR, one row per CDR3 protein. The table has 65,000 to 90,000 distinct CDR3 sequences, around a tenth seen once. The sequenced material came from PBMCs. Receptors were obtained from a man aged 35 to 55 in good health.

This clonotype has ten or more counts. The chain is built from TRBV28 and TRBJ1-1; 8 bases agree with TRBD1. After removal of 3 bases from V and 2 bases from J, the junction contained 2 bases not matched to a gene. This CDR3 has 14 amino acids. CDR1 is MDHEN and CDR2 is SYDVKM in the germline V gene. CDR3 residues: CASSFGTGNTEAFF. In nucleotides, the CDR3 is TGTGCCAGCAGTTTCGGGACAGGTAACACTGAAGCTTTCTTT.

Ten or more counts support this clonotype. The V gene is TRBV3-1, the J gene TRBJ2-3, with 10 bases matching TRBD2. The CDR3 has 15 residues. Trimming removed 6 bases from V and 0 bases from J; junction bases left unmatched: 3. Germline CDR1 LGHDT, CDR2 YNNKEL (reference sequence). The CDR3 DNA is TGTGCCAGCAGTTTACTAGCGGGGAGCACAGATACGCAGTATTTT. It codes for CASSLLAGSTDTQYF.

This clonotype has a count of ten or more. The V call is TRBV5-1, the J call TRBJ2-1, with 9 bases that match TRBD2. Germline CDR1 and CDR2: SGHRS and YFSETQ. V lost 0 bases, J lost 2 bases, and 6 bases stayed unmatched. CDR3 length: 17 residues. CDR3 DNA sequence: TGCGCCAGCAGCTTGGTGGCTAGCGGGGCCGCCTACAATGAGCAGTTCTTC. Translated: CASSLVASGAAYNEQFF.

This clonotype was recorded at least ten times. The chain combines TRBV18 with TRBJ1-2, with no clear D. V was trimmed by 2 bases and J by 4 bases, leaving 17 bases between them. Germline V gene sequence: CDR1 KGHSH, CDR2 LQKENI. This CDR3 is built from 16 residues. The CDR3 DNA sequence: TGTGCCAGCTCACCAGGTATACAGATCCGTTCCTATGGCTACACCTTC. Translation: CASSPGIQIRSYGYTF.

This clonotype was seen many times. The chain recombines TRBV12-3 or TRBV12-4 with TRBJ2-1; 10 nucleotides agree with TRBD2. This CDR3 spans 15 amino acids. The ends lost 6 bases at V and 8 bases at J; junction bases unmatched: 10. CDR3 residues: CASRPGTSDRDEQFF. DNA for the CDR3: TGTGCCAGCAGACCCGGGACTAGCGATAGGGATGAGCAGTTCTTC.

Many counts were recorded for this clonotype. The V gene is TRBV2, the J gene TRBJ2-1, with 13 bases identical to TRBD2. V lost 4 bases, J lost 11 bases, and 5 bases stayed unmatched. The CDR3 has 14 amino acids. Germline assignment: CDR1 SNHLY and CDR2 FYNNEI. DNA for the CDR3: TGTGCCAGCAGTGGACTAGCGGGAGGTTTCAAGCAGTTCTTC. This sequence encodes CASSGLAGGFKQFF.

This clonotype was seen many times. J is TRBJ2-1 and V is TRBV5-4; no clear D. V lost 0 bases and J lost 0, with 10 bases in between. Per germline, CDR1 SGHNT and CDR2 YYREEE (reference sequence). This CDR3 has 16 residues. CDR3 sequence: CASSLEGKSSYNEQFF. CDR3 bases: TGTGCCAGCAGCTTGGAAGGAAAAAGCTCCTACAATGAGCAGTTCTTC.

CDR3 region: CASSLKGQGNEQFF. The DNA for the CDR3 is TGTGCCAGCAGCCTAAAAGGACAGGGGAATGAGCAGTTCTTC. The chain recombines TRBV6-6 with TRBJ2-1, with TRBD1 matching 9 bases. The J segment lost 7 bases and the V segment lost 6 bases, leaving 7 bases of the junction unmatched. CDR1 is MNHNY and CDR2 is SVGAGI in the germline V gene (reference sequence). This CDR3 has 14 residues.

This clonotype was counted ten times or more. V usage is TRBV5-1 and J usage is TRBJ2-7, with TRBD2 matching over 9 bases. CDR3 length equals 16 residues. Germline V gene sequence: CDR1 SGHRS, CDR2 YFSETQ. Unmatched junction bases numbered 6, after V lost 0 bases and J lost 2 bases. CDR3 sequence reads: CASSLGQTSGTYEQYF. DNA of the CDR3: TGCGCCAGCAGCTTGGGACAGACTAGCGGAACCTACGAGCAGTACTTC.

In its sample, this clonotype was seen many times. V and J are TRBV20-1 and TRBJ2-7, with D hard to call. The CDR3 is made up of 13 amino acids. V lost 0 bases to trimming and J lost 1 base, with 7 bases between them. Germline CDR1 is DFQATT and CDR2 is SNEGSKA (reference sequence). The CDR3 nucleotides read TGCAGTGCTAGAGATGCCAAATCCTACGAGCAGTACTTC. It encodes CSARDAKSYEQYF.

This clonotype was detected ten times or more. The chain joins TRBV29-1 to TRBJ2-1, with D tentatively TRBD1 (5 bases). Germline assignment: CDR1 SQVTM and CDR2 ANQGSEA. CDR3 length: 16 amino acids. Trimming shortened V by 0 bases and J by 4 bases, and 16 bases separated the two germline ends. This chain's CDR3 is CSVEDTGRDRYNEQFF. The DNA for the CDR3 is TGCAGCGTTGAAGACACAGGAAGAGACCGTTACAATGAGCAGTTCTTC.

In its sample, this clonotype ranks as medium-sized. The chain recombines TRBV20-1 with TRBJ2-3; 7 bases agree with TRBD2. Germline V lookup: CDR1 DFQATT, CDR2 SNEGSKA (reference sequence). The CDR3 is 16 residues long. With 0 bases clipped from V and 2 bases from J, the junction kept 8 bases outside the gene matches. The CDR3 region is CSARDSKRGDTDTQYF. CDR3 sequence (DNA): TGCAGTGCTAGAGATTCCAAACGGGGGGACACAGATACGCAGTATTTT.

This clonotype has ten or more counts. The DNA for the CDR3 is TGCGCCAGCAGCTTAGCGAAGGAGACCCAGTACTTC. Residues: CASSLAKETQYF. V is TRBV5-1 and J is TRBJ2-5; D unclear. Germline V gives CDR1 SGHRS, CDR2 YFSETQ. The germline V and J ends were trimmed by 2 bases and 5 bases, with 7 bases remaining between them. The CDR3 runs 12 residues.

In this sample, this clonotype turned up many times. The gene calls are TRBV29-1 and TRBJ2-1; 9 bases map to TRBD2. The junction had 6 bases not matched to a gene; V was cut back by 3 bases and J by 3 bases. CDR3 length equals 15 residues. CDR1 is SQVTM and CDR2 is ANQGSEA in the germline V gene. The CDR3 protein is CSVEPVAGVYNEQFF. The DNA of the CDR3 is TGCAGCGTTGAGCCGGTAGCGGGAGTCTACAATGAGCAGTTCTTC.

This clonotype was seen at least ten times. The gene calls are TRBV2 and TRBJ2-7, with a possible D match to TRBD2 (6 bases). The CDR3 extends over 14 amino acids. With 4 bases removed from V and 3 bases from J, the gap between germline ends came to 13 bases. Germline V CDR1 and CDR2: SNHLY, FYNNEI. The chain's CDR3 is CASSGGTYLYEQYF. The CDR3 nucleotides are TGTGCCAGCAGTGGTGGGACTTACCTCTACGAGCAGTACTTC. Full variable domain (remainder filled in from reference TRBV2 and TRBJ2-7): EPEVTQTPSHQVTQMGQEVILRCVPISNHLYFYWYRQILGQKVEFLVSFYNNEISEKSEIFDDQFSVERPDGSNFTLKIRSTKLEDSAMYFCASSGGTYLYEQYFGPGTRLTVT.